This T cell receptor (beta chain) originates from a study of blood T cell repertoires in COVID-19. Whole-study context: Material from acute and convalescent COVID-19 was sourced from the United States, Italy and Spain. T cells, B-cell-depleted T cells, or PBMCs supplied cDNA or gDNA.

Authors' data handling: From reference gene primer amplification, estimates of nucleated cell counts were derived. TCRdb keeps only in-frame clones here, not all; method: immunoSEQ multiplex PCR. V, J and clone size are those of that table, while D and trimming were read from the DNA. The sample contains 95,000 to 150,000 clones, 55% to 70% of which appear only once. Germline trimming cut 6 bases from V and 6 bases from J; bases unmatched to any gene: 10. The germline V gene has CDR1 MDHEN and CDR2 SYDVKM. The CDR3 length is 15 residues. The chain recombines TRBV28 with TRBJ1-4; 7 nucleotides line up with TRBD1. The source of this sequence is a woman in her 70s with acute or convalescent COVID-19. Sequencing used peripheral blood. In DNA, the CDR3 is TGTGCCAGCAGGGAGGGGCAGGGGGTTTATGAAAAACTGTTTTTT. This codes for CASREGQGVYEKLFF.